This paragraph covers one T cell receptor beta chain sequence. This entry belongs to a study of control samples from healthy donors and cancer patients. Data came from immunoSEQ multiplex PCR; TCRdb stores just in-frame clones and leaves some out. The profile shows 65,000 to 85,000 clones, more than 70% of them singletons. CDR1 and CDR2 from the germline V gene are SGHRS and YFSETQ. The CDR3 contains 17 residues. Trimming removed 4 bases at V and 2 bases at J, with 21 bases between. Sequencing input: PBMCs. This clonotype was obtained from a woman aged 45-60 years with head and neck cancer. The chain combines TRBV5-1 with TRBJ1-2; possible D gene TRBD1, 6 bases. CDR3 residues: CASSDGQRWGLNYGYTF. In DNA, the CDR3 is TGCGCCAGCAGCGACGGACAGCGGTGGGGATTAAACTATGGCTACACCTTC.